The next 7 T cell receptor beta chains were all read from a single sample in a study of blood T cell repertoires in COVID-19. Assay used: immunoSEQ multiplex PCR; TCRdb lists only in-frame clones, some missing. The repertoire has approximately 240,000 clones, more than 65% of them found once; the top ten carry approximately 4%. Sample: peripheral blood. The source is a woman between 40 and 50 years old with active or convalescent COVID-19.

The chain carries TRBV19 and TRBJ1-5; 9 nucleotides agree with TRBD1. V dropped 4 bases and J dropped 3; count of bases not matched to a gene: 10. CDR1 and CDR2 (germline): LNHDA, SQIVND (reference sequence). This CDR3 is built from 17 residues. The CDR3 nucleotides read TGTGCCAGTAGTACTAACAGGGGGCGGAAGCTCAATCAGCCCCAGCATTTT. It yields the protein CASSTNRGRKLNQPQHF.

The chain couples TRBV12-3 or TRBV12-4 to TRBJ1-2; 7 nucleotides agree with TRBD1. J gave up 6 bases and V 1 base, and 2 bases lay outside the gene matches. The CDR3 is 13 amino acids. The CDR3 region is CASSLGTGHGYTF. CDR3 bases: TGTGCCAGCAGTTTAGGGACAGGCCATGGCTACACCTTC.

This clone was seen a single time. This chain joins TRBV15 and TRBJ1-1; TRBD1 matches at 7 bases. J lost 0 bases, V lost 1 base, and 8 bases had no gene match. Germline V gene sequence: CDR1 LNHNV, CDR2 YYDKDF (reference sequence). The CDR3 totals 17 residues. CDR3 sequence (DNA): TGTGCCACCAGCAGAGGATACCCGGGACAGATGAACACTGAAGCTTTCTTT. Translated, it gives CATSRGYPGQMNTEAFF.

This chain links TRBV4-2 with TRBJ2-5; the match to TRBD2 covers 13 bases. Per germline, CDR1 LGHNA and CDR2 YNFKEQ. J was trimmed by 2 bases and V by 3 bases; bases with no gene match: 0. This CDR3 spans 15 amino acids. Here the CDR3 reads CASSQGLAGQETQYF. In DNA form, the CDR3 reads TGTGCCAGCAGCCAGGGACTAGCGGGGCAAGAGACCCAGTACTTC.

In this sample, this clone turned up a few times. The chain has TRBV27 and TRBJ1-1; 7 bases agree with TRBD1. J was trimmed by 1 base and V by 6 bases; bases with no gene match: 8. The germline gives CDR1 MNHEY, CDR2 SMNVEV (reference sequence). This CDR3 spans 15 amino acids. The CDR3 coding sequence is TGTGCCAGCAGGGGTCAGGCAGGGGGGAACACTGAAGCTTTCTTT. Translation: CASRGQAGGNTEAFF.

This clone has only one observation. CDR3 nucleotides: TGCGCCAGCAGCTTGTCAGGGGCCCGGACAAACACTGAAGCTTTCTTT. Protein sequence: CASSLSGARTNTEAFF. The V and J genes are TRBV5-1 and TRBJ1-1; maybe TRBD1 (6 bases). CDR1 is SGHRS and CDR2 is YFSETQ in the germline V gene. Trimming shortened V by 1 base and J by 2 bases, and 15 bases separated the two germline ends. The CDR3 sequence is 16 residues long.

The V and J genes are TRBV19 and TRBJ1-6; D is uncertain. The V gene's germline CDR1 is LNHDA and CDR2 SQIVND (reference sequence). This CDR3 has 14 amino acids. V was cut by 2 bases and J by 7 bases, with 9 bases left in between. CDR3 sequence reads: CASSISGGNSPLHF. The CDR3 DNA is TGTGCCAGTAGTATATCAGGCGGGAATTCACCCCTCCACTTT.